These 14 T cell receptor beta chains were sequenced from one sample in a study of cytomegalovirus exposure and HLA in healthy donors. Primers: 60 Vbeta forward and 13 Jbeta reverse. Profiling relied on immunoSEQ multiplex PCR, and the TCRdb table lists in-frame clones only, not all of them. The sample shows around 99,000 clones, 81% of them seen only once. What was sequenced was PBMCs. These receptors were obtained from a woman aged 30 to 39 in good health and CMV-seronegative.

This clone was recorded once. V is TRBV6-4 and J is TRBJ2-5, with D tentatively TRBD2 (6 bases). V was cut by 6 bases and J by 4 bases, with 15 bases left in between. Looked up from germline, CDR1 is MRHNA and CDR2 is SNTAGT. The length of the CDR3 is 14 residues. The DNA for the CDR3 is TGTGCCAGCAGCGCGGGACTCTTCTCAGAGACCCAGTACTTC. It yields the protein CASSAGLFSETQYF.

The J gene is TRBJ1-5, the V gene TRBV30; weak D call: TRBD1 (5 bases). CDR3 length: 15 amino acids. V was cut by 1 base and J by 5 bases, with 15 bases left in between. Looked up from germline, CDR1 is GTSNPN and CDR2 is SVGIG (reference sequence). The CDR3 loop is CAWSDPRQLYQPQHF. The CDR3 region has the DNA TGTGCCTGGAGTGATCCCCGACAGCTTTATCAGCCCCAGCATTTT. The entire variable domain, with the rest obtained from reference TRBV30 and TRBJ1-5, is as follows: SQTIHQWPATLVQPVGSPLSLECTVEGTSNPNLYWYRQAAGRGLQLLFYSVGIGQISSEVPQNLSASRPQDRQFILSSKKLLLSDSGFYLCAWSDPRQLYQPQHFGDGTRLSIL.

The chain recombines TRBV5-1 with TRBJ2-7, with 9 nucleotides matching TRBD2. V shed 7 bases, J shed 1 base, and the junction held 6 bases outside the gene matches. The CDR3 is 14 amino acids. Germline values: CDR1 SGHRS, CDR2 YFSETQ. The CDR3 spells CASSVSGGSYEQYF. CDR3 DNA sequence: TGCGCCAGCTCGGTGAGCGGGGGGTCCTACGAGCAGTACTTC.

This chain connects TRBV19 to TRBJ2-5; 13 bases agree with TRBD2. Germline V gene data show CDR1 as LNHDA and CDR2 as SQIVND (reference sequence). The CDR3 length is 15 residues. V was pared by 8 bases and J by 3 bases, with 6 bases of the junction left unmatched. The CDR3: CASRTSGRSEETQYF. The CDR3 nucleotides read TGTGCCAGTCGGACTAGCGGGAGATCAGAAGAGACCCAGTACTTC.

This clone has a single count. The chain is built from TRBV4-3 and TRBJ2-6; no clear D gene. Germline V gene sequence: CDR1 LGHNA, CDR2 YSLEER. The CDR3 totals 16 residues. V lost 1 base and J 0 bases, leaving 7 bases between the germline ends. The chain's CDR3 is CASSQVPVSGANVLTF. Here the CDR3 DNA reads TGCGCCAGCAGCCAAGTTCCAGTCTCTGGGGCCAACGTCCTGACTTTC.

The chain has TRBV5-4 and TRBJ2-1; 9 bases are a match to TRBD1. Germline lookup yields CDR1 SGHNT and CDR2 YYREEE (reference sequence). V shed 0 bases, J shed 9 bases, and the junction held 7 bases outside the gene matches. The CDR3 runs to 15 residues. CDR3 sequence reads: CASSLAGQGWTEQFF. The CDR3 DNA sequence: TGTGCCAGCAGCTTGGCGGGACAGGGTTGGACTGAGCAGTTCTTC.

This sequence joins TRBV7-8 and TRBJ2-2; 10 bases align to TRBD2. Germline assignment: CDR1 SGHVS and CDR2 FQNEAQ. The V segment lost 5 bases and the J segment 1 base; nucleotides outside the gene matches: 13. CDR3 length equals 19 residues. The CDR3 is CASSPPTSRTSGNTGELFF. Written as DNA, the CDR3 is TGTGCCAGCAGCCCCCCGACCAGCAGGACTAGCGGGAACACCGGGGAGCTGTTTTTT.

The V and J genes are TRBV11-2 and TRBJ2-3; D is perhaps TRBD2 (5 bases). This CDR3 is 14 amino acids long. Trimming stripped 0 bases from V and 6 bases from J, with 10 bases between. CDR1 is SGHAT, CDR2 FQNNGV, per germline. CDR3 amino acids: CASSLERASDTQYF. The CDR3 DNA sequence: TGTGCCAGCAGCTTAGAGAGGGCCTCTGATACGCAGTATTTT.

The chain employs TRBV6-5 and TRBJ2-1, with unresolved D. There are 13 residues in the CDR3. Trimming shortened V by 4 bases and J by 10 bases, and 14 bases separated the two germline ends. CDR1 is MNHEY and CDR2 is SVGAGI in the germline V gene. CDR3 bases: TGTGCCAGCAGTTCCGCGAGGTTTCTGGAGCAGTTCTTC. Residues: CASSSARFLEQFF.

The J gene is TRBJ2-1, the V gene TRBV5-6; 7 nucleotides align to TRBD1. Germline values: CDR1 SGHDT, CDR2 YYEEEE. The V and J ends lost 0 bases and 13 bases, in that order; junction bases with no gene match: 4. The CDR3 has 12 residues. The CDR3 coding sequence is TGTGCCAGCAGCTTGGAGGGACAGCGACAGTTCTTC. Translating it yields CASSLEGQRQFF. Filled out from reference TRBV5-6 and TRBJ2-1, the complete variable domain reads DAGVTQSPTHLIKTRGQQVTLRCSPKSGHDTVSWYQQALGQGPQFIFQYYEEEERQRGNFPDRFSGHQFPNYSSELNVNALLLGDSALYLCASSLEGQRQFFGPGTRLTVL.

V usage is TRBV5-1 and J usage is TRBJ2-5; 9 bases agree with TRBD1. The CDR3 is made up of 15 amino acids. V trimming: 4 bases; J trimming: 4 bases; junction bases outside the gene matches: 8. Germline assignment: CDR1 SGHRS and CDR2 YFSETQ. The CDR3 DNA follows: TGCGCCAGCAGCCCCCGGACAGGGGAGGGAGAGACCCAGTACTTC. Protein: CASSPRTGEGETQYF.

The rearrangement links TRBV6-1 to TRBJ2-1, with 10 bases matching TRBD2. The germline V gene encodes CDR1 MNHNS and CDR2 SASEGT. With V trimmed by 6 bases and J by 2 bases, 4 bases remained unmatched. This CDR3 contains 15 residues. The CDR3 DNA reads as TGTGCCAGCAGAGCGAGCGGGGGGGCCTACAATGAGCAGTTCTTC. Translated, it gives CASRASGGAYNEQFF.

This clone was seen a few times. This chain connects TRBV6-1 to TRBJ2-7, with D possibly matching TRBD1 (6 bases). The CDR3 spans 13 residues. Looked up from germline, CDR1 is MNHNS and CDR2 is SASEGT. V was pared by 8 bases and J by 0 bases, with 11 bases between. The CDR3 DNA reads TGTGCCAGCCTAAGGACAGACTCCTACGAGCAGTACTTC. The encoded protein is CASLRTDSYEQYF.

The sample holds a few counts of this clone. The chain recombines TRBV29-1 with TRBJ2-1, with 10 nucleotides matching TRBD2. The length of the CDR3 is 12 residues. J was trimmed by 4 bases and V by 6 bases; bases with no gene match: 0. Germline V gives CDR1 SQVTM, CDR2 ANQGSEA. The CDR3 coding sequence is TGCAGCGTACTAGCGGGGTACAATGAGCAGTTCTTC. As protein: CSVLAGYNEQFF.